The 13 T cell receptor beta chains below all came from one sample that was sequenced in a study of identical twins. TCRdb re-derived calls from the 5' RACE reads in MiXCR, one entry per CDR3 protein. The sample includes approximately 890,000 distinct CDR3 sequences, roughly 12% of them seen just once. The sample was also linked to a second study, of yellow fever vaccine responses in identical twins.

Sequenced input: PBMCs. These receptors all come from a young woman in good health.

This chain uses TRBV14 with TRBJ2-1; TRBD2 matches at 8 bases. Looked up from germline, CDR1 is SGHDN and CDR2 is FVKESK. The CDR3 has 16 amino acids. V lost 4 bases to trimming and J lost 2 bases; unmatched junction nucleotides: 7. CDR3 DNA: TGTGCCAGCAGCCCCAGTCTAGCGGGCCCCTACAATGAGCAGTTCTTC. Translation gives CASSPSLAGPYNEQFF.

This clonotype was found a few times. This chain connects TRBV7-6 to TRBJ2-7, with TRBD2 identical over 8 bases. CDR1 is SGHVS, CDR2 FNYEAQ, per germline. The CDR3 is 11 amino acids. The J segment lost 6 bases and the V segment lost 5 bases, leaving 0 bases of the junction unmatched. The CDR3, as DNA: TGTGCCAGCAGCGCGGGGGGCGAGCAGTACGTC. It codes for CASSAGGEQYV.

This clonotype was found a few times. The V call is TRBV10-2, the J call TRBJ1-4, with D maybe TRBD1 (5 bases). CDR1 is WSHSY, CDR2 SAAADI, per germline. The CDR3 is made up of 17 amino acids. Trimming shortened V by 10 bases and J by 4 bases, and 25 bases separated the two germline ends. The CDR3, as DNA: TGCGCCAACACCGACCACACCCGGGGGTCCTATAATGAAAAACTGTTTTTT. It translates to CANTDHTRGSYNEKLFF.

DNA for the CDR3: TGTGCCAGCAGCCTTGGTAGGGGGGCGAAGGAGACCCAGTACTTC. It codes for CASSLGRGAKETQYF. The chain recombines TRBV7-6 with TRBJ2-5; D is tentatively TRBD1 or TRBD2 (6 bases each). Germline V gives CDR1 SGHVS, CDR2 FNYEAQ. The CDR3 totals 15 residues. The V gene lost 5 bases and the J gene lost 5 bases, with 18 bases spanning the gap.

This clonotype was detected ten times or more. V gene TRBV4-1 combines with J gene TRBJ1-2, with TRBD1 identical over 9 bases. Germline loops: CDR1 MGHRA, CDR2 YSYEKL. V lost 6 bases to trimming and J lost 2 bases; unmatched junction nucleotides: 4. The CDR3 contains 14 residues. The CDR3 loop is CASSGGTGNYGYTF. In DNA, the CDR3 is TGCGCCAGCAGTGGAGGGACAGGGAACTATGGCTACACCTTC.

There are a few counts of this clonotype. V usage is TRBV5-1 and J usage is TRBJ2-2; 9 bases fit TRBD1. The V gene's germline CDR1 is SGHRS and CDR2 YFSETQ. With 4 bases clipped from V and 6 bases from J, the junction kept 10 bases outside the gene matches. This CDR3 contains 16 residues. CDR3 region: CASSPSDRGVPGELFF. CDR3 nucleotide sequence: TGCGCCAGCAGCCCTTCGGACAGGGGAGTACCCGGGGAGCTGTTTTTT.

This clonotype was counted between two and nine times. The rearrangement uses TRBV28 and TRBJ1-5, with D perhaps matching TRBD1 (5 bases). Germline CDR1 reads MDHEN; CDR2 reads SYDVKM. The CDR3 runs 14 residues. The ends were cut back, 2 bases at V and 10 bases at J, with 15 bases in the middle. CDR3 nucleotides: TGTGCCAGCAGTTTAGGGACGGTGGGGCTTCCCCAGCATTTT. It translates to CASSLGTVGLPQHF.

This clonotype turned up a few times. The chain employs TRBV6-5 and TRBJ1-1, with 11 positions matching TRBD1. CDR1 is MNHEY and CDR2 is SVGAGI in the germline V gene. This CDR3 has 16 residues. V lost 0 bases to trimming and J lost 5 bases; unmatched junction nucleotides: 5. As DNA, the CDR3 is TGTGCCAGCAGTTACTCACCGGGACAGGGGGGGACTGAAGCTTTCTTT. It codes for CASSYSPGQGGTEAFF.

The chain employs TRBV5-6 and TRBJ2-7; 8 bases line up with TRBD1. The CDR3 is 15 residues long. V trimming: 3 bases; J trimming: 2 bases; junction bases outside the gene matches: 7. Looked up from germline, CDR1 is SGHDT and CDR2 is YYEEEE. CDR3 sequence: CASSWGTGRTYEQYF. The CDR3 nucleotides read TGTGCCAGCAGCTGGGGGACAGGACGAACCTACGAGCAGTACTTC.

The V and J genes are TRBV10-3 and TRBJ1-3, with unresolved D. Germline values: CDR1 ENHRY, CDR2 SYGVKD. CDR3 length: 14 residues. Trimming stripped 6 bases from V and 1 base from J, with 10 bases between. CDR3 loop: CAIRTDLSGNTIYF. The CDR3 bases are TGTGCCATCAGGACGGACTTGTCTGGAAACACCATATATTTT.

The rearrangement joins TRBV27 to TRBJ2-5, with D uncertain. The germline CDR1 and CDR2 sequences are MNHEY and SMNVEV (reference sequence). The CDR3 loop spans 14 amino acids. Trimming took off 5 bases at V and 2 bases at J, with 12 bases between the two ends. CDR3 DNA: TGTGCCAGCAGTCCGACAACACGACAAGAGACCCAGTACTTC. Translating it yields CASSPTTRQETQYF.

The chain combines TRBV11-1 with TRBJ2-1, with 12 bases aligning to TRBD2. Germline lookup yields CDR1 SGHAT and CDR2 FQDESV (reference sequence). The CDR3 extends over 17 amino acids. V lost 1 base and J lost 7; bases outside the gene matches: 8. CDR3: CASSLDRLAGEENEQFF. The CDR3 DNA reads as TGTGCCAGCAGCTTAGATAGACTAGCGGGAGAAGAAAATGAGCAGTTCTTC.

This clonotype was observed a handful of times. This chain connects TRBV18 to TRBJ2-7; D not resolved. The CDR3 is made up of 18 amino acids. CDR1 and CDR2 (germline): KGHSH, LQKENI. V lost 4 bases and J 2 bases, leaving 24 bases between the germline ends. The CDR3 sequence: CASSLGLLLSKPTYEQYV. CDR3 sequence (DNA): TGTGCCAGCTCACTCGGTCTTCTTCTGTCCAAACCTACCTACGAGCAGTACGTC.